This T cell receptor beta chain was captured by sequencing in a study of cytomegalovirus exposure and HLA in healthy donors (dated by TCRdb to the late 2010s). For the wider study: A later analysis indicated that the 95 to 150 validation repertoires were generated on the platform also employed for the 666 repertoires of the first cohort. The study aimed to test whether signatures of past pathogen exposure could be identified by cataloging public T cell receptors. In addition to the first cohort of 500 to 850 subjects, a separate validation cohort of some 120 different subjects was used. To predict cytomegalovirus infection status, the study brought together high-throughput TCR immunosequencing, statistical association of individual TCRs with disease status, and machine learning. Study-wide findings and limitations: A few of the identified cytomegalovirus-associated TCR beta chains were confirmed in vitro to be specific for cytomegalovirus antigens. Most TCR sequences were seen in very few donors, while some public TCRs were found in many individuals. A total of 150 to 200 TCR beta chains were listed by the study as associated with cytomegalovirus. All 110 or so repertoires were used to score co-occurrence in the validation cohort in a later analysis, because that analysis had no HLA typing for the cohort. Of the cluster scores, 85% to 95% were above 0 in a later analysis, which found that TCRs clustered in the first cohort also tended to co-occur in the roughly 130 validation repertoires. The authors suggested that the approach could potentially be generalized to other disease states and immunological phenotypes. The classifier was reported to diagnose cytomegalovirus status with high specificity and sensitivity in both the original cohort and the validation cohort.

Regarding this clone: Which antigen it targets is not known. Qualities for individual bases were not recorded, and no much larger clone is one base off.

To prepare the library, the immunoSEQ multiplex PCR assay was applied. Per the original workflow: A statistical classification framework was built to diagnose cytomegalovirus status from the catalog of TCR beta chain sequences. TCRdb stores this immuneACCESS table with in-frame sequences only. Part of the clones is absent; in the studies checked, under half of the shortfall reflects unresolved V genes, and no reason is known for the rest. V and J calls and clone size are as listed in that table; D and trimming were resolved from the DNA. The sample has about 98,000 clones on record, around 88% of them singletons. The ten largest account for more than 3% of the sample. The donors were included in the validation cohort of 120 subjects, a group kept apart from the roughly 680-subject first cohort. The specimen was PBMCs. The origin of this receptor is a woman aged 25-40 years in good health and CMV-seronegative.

The DNA sequence is as follows: TGTGCCAGTAGACAAGGACAGGGAAATGAAAAACTGTTTTTT. This gives the protein CASRQGQGNEKLFF. This chain is built from TRBV19 and TRBJ1-4; TRBD1 fits 8 bases in the junction. The CDR3 goes from the cysteine to the phenylalanine over 14 residues. Only CDR3 DNA is held: 42 bases, read in frame from base 1. CDR1 and CDR2 (LNHDA, SQIVND) derive from the germline V gene (reference sequence). V and J are trimmed by 6 bases and 5 bases, and the gene matches miss 5 bases of the junction.